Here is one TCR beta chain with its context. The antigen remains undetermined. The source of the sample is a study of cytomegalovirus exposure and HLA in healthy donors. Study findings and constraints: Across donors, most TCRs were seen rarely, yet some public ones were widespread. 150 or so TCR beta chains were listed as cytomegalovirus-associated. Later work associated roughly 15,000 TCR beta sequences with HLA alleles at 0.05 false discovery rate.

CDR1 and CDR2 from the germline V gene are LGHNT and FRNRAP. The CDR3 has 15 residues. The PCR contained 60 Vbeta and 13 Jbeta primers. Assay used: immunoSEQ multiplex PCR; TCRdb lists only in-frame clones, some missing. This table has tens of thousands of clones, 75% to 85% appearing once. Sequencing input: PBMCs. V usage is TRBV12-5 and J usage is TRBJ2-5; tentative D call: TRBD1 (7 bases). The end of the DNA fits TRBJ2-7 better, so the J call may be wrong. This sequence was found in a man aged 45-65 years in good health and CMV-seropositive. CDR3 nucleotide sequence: TGTGCTAGTTCTAGATCCTACAGGGGAGGCTACGAGCAGTACTTC. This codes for CASSRSYRGGYEQYF.